These T cell receptor beta chains were read from a single sample in a study of control samples from healthy donors and cancer patients. The method was immunoSEQ multiplex PCR; TCRdb's version includes in-frame clones alone and lacks a portion of them. Of over 80,000 clones in the sample, 82% were seen once. The source material was blood. Receptors originate from a man in his fifties or sixties in good health. The CDR3 runs from the conserved cysteine through the conserved F or W. Rows may omit the clone size; those that give it use once, few, many or a size class.

J gene: TRBJ1-6; CDR3 length: 16; clone size: .; V gene: TRBV6-6; CDR3 protein: CASSYSTGTVGSPLHF
J gene: TRBJ1-4; CDR3 length: 13; clone size: .; V gene: TRBV30; CDR3 protein: CAWRDREYEKLFF
J gene: TRBJ1-3; CDR3 length: 14; clone size: few; V gene: TRBV10-3; CDR3 protein: CAIRPGTTGNTIYF
J gene: TRBJ1-6; CDR3 length: 17; clone size: .; V gene: TRBV5-1; CDR3 protein: CASSFRGPPTYNSPLHF
J gene: TRBJ2-3; CDR3 length: 14; clone size: .; V gene: TRBV4-2; CDR3 protein: CASSPGTSTDTQYF
J gene: TRBJ2-6; CDR3 length: 18; clone size: .; V gene: TRBV19; CDR3 protein: CASRTSGRSVTGANVLTF
J gene: TRBJ2-7; CDR3 length: 15; clone size: .; V gene: TRBV28; CDR3 protein: CASSSTGTADYQQYF
J gene: TRBJ2-3; CDR3 length: 18; clone size: .; V gene: TRBV11-2; CDR3 protein: CASRLGTSGRVGTDTQYF
J gene: TRBJ2-5; CDR3 length: 14; clone size: .; V gene: TRBV30; CDR3 protein: CAWSVRGKQETQYF
J gene: TRBJ1-2; CDR3 length: 19; clone size: few; V gene: TRBV14; CDR3 protein: CASSQPSLTGALKGYGYTF
J gene: TRBJ1-2; CDR3 length: 15; clone size: .; V gene: TRBV9; CDR3 protein: CASSVGQAFNYGYTF
J gene: TRBJ2-3; CDR3 length: 13; clone size: .; V gene: TRBV5-1; CDR3 protein: CASSWTGADTQYF
J gene: TRBJ2-3; CDR3 length: 17; clone size: .; V gene: TRBV4-2; CDR3 protein: CASSQAGSGGAEDTQYF
J gene: TRBJ2-3; CDR3 length: 16; clone size: .; V gene: TRBV13; CDR3 protein: CASSSRIPYGTDTQYF
J gene: TRBJ1-1; CDR3 length: 12; clone size: once; V gene: TRBV30; CDR3 protein: CATRDRDLEAFF
J gene: TRBJ2-5; CDR3 length: 15; clone size: .; V gene: TRBV5-1; CDR3 protein: CASSLLRGPQETQYF
J gene: TRBJ2-1; CDR3 length: 16; clone size: .; V gene: TRBV5-8; CDR3 protein: CASSKRTRPRSNEQFF
J gene: TRBJ2-6; CDR3 length: 17; clone size: .; V gene: TRBV3-1/TRBV3-2; CDR3 protein: CASSHPLRISGANVLTF
J gene: TRBJ2-3; CDR3 length: 12; clone size: once; V gene: TRBV30; CDR3 protein: CAWSGNRGELYF
J gene: TRBJ2-2; CDR3 length: 13; clone size: .; V gene: TRBV4-1; CDR3 protein: CASRRGETGELFF
J gene: TRBJ1-4; CDR3 length: 16; clone size: .; V gene: TRBV21-1; CDR3 protein: CASSKGGQGAREKLFF
J gene: TRBJ2-7; CDR3 length: 15; clone size: .; V gene: TRBV11-2; CDR3 protein: CASSSGLAGSYEQYF
J gene: TRBJ1-1; CDR3 length: 14; clone size: .; V gene: TRBV6-4; CDR3 protein: CASRRQGAGTEAFF
J gene: TRBJ1-2; CDR3 length: 13; clone size: .; V gene: TRBV12-3/TRBV12-4; CDR3 protein: CASSLGTGGGYTF
J gene: TRBJ2-3; CDR3 length: 16; clone size: once; V gene: TRBV5-6; CDR3 protein: CASSWDRGLGTDTQYF
J gene: TRBJ2-3; CDR3 length: 17; clone size: .; V gene: TRBV30; CDR3 protein: CAWSISGRASRAGTQYF
J gene: TRBJ2-1; CDR3 length: 17; clone size: .; V gene: TRBV2; CDR3 protein: CASRGRDGVAAYNEQFF
J gene: TRBJ1-4; CDR3 length: 12; clone size: once; V gene: TRBV27; CDR3 protein: CASRATNEKLFF
J gene: TRBJ2-3; CDR3 length: 14; clone size: .; V gene: TRBV30; CDR3 protein: CAWSATSGSGTQYF
J gene: TRBJ1-2; CDR3 length: 15; clone size: .; V gene: TRBV6-5; CDR3 protein: CASIQSGTGDYGYTF
J gene: TRBJ1-1; CDR3 length: 13; clone size: .; V gene: TRBV5-4; CDR3 protein: CAEQGAPDTEAFF
J gene: TRBJ2-2; CDR3 length: 12; clone size: .; V gene: TRBV2; CDR3 protein: CASSLVLGELFF
J gene: TRBJ2-7; CDR3 length: 15; clone size: .; V gene: TRBV10-3; CDR3 protein: CAISHPTGEVINWYF
J gene: TRBJ1-4; CDR3 length: 15; clone size: .; V gene: TRBV4-1; CDR3 protein: CASSRPGTGDEKLFF
J gene: TRBJ2-2; CDR3 length: 13; clone size: .; V gene: TRBV12-3/TRBV12-4; CDR3 protein: CASSLSTGTGLFF
J gene: TRBJ1-2; CDR3 length: 20; clone size: .; V gene: TRBV7-8; CDR3 protein: CASSLARSVDRANSDYGYTF
J gene: TRBJ2-2; CDR3 length: 13; clone size: .; V gene: TRBV5-6; CDR3 protein: CASIPGGTGELFF
J gene: TRBJ2-2; CDR3 length: 18; clone size: .; V gene: TRBV7-9; CDR3 protein: CASTPVGRARLNTGELFF
J gene: TRBJ1-4; CDR3 length: 14; clone size: .; V gene: TRBV5-5; CDR3 protein: CASSLGTGNEKLFF
J gene: TRBJ2-5; CDR3 length: 13; clone size: .; V gene: TRBV19; CDR3 protein: CASSRDPGETQYF
J gene: TRBJ2-1; CDR3 length: 16; clone size: .; V gene: TRBV19; CDR3 protein: CASSIRTSGPGNEQFF
J gene: TRBJ2-7; CDR3 length: 14; clone size: .; V gene: TRBV25-1; CDR3 protein: CASSEFTAPYEQYF
J gene: TRBJ1-1; CDR3 length: 13; clone size: .; V gene: TRBV5-1; CDR3 protein: CASSYRGNTEAFF
J gene: TRBJ1-4; CDR3 length: 13; clone size: .; V gene: TRBV5-4; CDR3 protein: CASSADGGEKLFF
J gene: TRBJ1-1; CDR3 length: 11; clone size: few; V gene: TRBV19; CDR3 protein: CASTQYTEAFF
J gene: TRBJ2-3; CDR3 length: 16; clone size: once; V gene: TRBV28; CDR3 protein: CASSPAGQGARDTQYF
J gene: TRBJ2-6; CDR3 length: 17; clone size: .; V gene: TRBV4-2; CDR3 protein: CASSSLSRRLGANVLTF
J gene: TRBJ2-6; CDR3 length: 18; clone size: .; V gene: TRBV5-6; CDR3 protein: CASSPLEPAFSGANVLTF
J gene: TRBJ1-4; CDR3 length: 13; clone size: .; V gene: TRBV27; CDR3 protein: CASSYRLGQMVFF
J gene: TRBJ1-1; CDR3 length: 15; clone size: .; V gene: TRBV19; CDR3 protein: CASSSPRVFDTEAFF